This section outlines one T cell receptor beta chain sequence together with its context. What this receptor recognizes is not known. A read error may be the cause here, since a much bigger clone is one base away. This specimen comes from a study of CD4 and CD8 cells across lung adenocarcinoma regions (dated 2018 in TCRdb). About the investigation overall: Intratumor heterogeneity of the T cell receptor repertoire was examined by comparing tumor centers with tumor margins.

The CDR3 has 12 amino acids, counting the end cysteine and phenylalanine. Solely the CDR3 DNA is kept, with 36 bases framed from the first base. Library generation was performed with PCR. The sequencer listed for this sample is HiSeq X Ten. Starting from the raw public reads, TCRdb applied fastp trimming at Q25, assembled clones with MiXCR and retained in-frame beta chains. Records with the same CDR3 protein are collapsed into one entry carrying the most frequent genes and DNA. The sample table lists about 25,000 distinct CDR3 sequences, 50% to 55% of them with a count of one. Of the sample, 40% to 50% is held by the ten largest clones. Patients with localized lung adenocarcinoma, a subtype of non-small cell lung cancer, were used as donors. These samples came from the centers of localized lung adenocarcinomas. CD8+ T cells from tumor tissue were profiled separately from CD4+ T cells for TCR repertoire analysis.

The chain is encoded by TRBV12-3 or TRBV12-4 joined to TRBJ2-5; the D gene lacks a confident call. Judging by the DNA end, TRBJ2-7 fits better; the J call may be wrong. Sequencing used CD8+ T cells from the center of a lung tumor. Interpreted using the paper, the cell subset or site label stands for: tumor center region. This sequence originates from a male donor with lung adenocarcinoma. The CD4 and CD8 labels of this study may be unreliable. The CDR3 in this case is CASSPTASEQYF. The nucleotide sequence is TGTGCCAGCAGCCCCACAGCTAGCGAGCAGTACTTC.